This T cell receptor (beta chain) emerged from a study of T-cell memory formation after mild COVID-19. Points from the study as a whole: Contracting clones localized mainly to CM and EM when CD4+ and mainly to EMRA when CD8+. Some clones that responded turned up in pre-infection memory, which suggests that cross-reactive memory joined in. Clones shrinking between day 15 and 85 showed a balanced CD4/CD8 split, and those that grew later tilted toward CD4+.

In the case of this clonotype: What it binds is unknown.

The authors produced TCR alpha and TCR beta cDNA libraries with sample barcodes and UMIs by 5'RACE using constant-segment primers. From the 5' RACE reads, TCRdb called clonotypes with MiXCR, one entry per CDR3 protein. The table has some 130,000 distinct CDR3 sequences, about 16% seen once. The source is an adult woman who had mild COVID-19 (a few samples of this study predate the infection). Cell type and time point are not known. The sequencing input was PBMCs or a T cell subset sorted from them (not recorded which).

The CDR3 sequence: CASSPRKQGGQETQYF. CDR3 in DNA: TGTGCCAGCTCACCACGAAAACAGGGTGGCCAAGAGACCCAGTACTTC. The chain couples TRBV18 to TRBJ2-5, with a weak D call TRBD1 (6 bases). V lost 1 base to trimming and J lost 1 base, with 13 bases between them. Germline loops: CDR1 KGHSH, CDR2 LQKENI. This CDR3 comprises 16 residues.